Presented here are 6 T cell receptor beta chains from one specimen sequenced in a study of T cell repertoires in cytomegalovirus infection. TCRdb used MiXCR to reprocess the reads, holding one entry per CDR3 protein. The repertoire holds some 300,000 distinct CDR3 sequences, around 10% seen once, with approximately 2.3% in the top ten. What was sequenced was PBMCs. These receptors were obtained from a human donor in good health (CMV status not recorded). Some clones in this sample may be carry-over from other donors' samples.

This clonotype occurred a few times. The rearrangement links TRBV4-2 to TRBJ1-2, with TRBD1 identical over 7 bases. The CDR3 length is 15 residues. Germline V gene lookup returns CDR1 LGHNA and CDR2 YNFKEQ. The ends lost 7 bases at V and 3 bases at J; junction bases unmatched: 11. DNA for the CDR3: TGTGCCAGCACCACCGTCAGGGGGTCCGACTATGGCTACACCTTC. As protein: CASTTVRGSDYGYTF.

The table lists this clonotype with a few counts. This chain uses TRBV20-1 with TRBJ2-1, with D tentatively TRBD2 (5 bases). This CDR3 is built from 13 residues. CDR1 and CDR2 (germline): DFQATT, SNEGSKA (reference sequence). V was clipped by 5 bases and J by 7 bases, with 15 bases between them. CDR3 region: CSALADRKNEQFF. The CDR3 DNA is TGCAGTGCTCTAGCCGATAGGAAGAATGAGCAGTTCTTC.

Ten or more counts support this clonotype. The rearrangement joins TRBV10-3 to TRBJ2-2; 11 nucleotides line up with TRBD2. The V gene end was trimmed by 7 bases and the J gene end by 4 bases; junction bases not matched to a gene: 11. This CDR3 comprises 17 residues. Germline V lookup: CDR1 ENHRY, CDR2 SYGVKD. The CDR3 loop is CAIMRLAGGASTGELFF. For the CDR3, the DNA is TGTGCCATCATGCGCCTAGCGGGGGGCGCGAGCACCGGGGAGCTGTTTTTT.

Many counts were recorded for this clonotype. This rearrangement joins TRBV20-1 to TRBJ1-1, with a tentative D call TRBD1 (5 bases). Trimming pared 6 bases from V and 4 bases from J, leaving 12 bases between. From germline, CDR1 is DFQATT and CDR2 SNEGSKA (reference sequence). The CDR3 contains 12 residues. In nucleotides, the CDR3 is TGCAGTGCCCTCCCGGGGGGCACTGAAGCTTTCTTT. Translation: CSALPGGTEAFF.

The rearrangement links TRBV23-1 to TRBJ2-1, with 8 positions matching TRBD2. TRBV23-1 is designated an ORF whose function remains uncertain. The CDR3 is 15 residues long. V dropped 4 bases and J dropped 1; count of bases not matched to a gene: 3. CDR3 sequence reads: CASSRAGGSYNEQFF. The CDR3 DNA reads TGCGCCAGCAGTCGGGCGGGAGGATCCTACAATGAGCAGTTCTTC.

The V and J genes are TRBV2 and TRBJ1-2; D may be TRBD1 (5 bases). The CDR3 length is 14 residues. CDR1 and CDR2 (germline): SNHLY, FYNNEI. The V end lost 1 base, the J end lost 2 bases, and 8 bases lay between the germline ends. CDR3 region: CASSEEGRNYGYTF. CDR3 nucleotides: TGTGCCAGCAGTGAAGAGGGGAGGAACTATGGCTACACCTTC.